One and the same sample provided the 7 T cell receptor beta chains below, sequenced in a study of cytomegalovirus exposure and HLA in healthy donors. The PCR made use of 60 Vbeta and 13 Jbeta primers. Profiled with immunoSEQ multiplex PCR; TCRdb holds only in-frame clones, not every one. This sample has nearly 200,000 clones, with approximately 80% found just once. Material for sequencing was PBMCs. These receptors came from a boy aged 2 to 10 in good health and CMV-seronegative.

The V call is TRBV2, the J call TRBJ1-5, with a weak D call TRBD1 (5 bases). The V gene's germline CDR1 is SNHLY and CDR2 FYNNEI. Trimming cost V 4 bases and J 2 bases, with 12 bases left between them. The CDR3 runs to 15 residues. CDR3 region: CASSGSRVGNQPQHF. Written as DNA, the CDR3 is TGTGCCAGCAGTGGGTCCAGGGTAGGCAATCAGCCCCAGCATTTT.

This clone was detected once. This rearrangement joins TRBV4-2 to TRBJ2-5, with TRBD1 as a possible D gene (6 bases). This CDR3 region has 15 residues. V gave up 1 base and J gave up 0 bases, with 9 bases separating them. The germline gives CDR1 LGHNA, CDR2 YNFKEQ. CDR3 in DNA: TGTGCCAGCAGCCAAGCCGGGACATACCAAGAGACCCAGTACTTC. This gives the protein CASSQAGTYQETQYF.

The V gene is TRBV5-1, the J gene TRBJ2-1, with TRBD2 matching over 12 bases. Germline V gene data show CDR1 as SGHRS and CDR2 as YFSETQ. The J segment lost 7 bases and the V segment lost 3 bases, leaving 11 bases of the junction unmatched. The CDR3 contains 17 residues. CDR3 amino acids: CASSWASGGAVRNEQFF. CDR3 coding DNA: TGCGCCAGCAGCTGGGCTAGCGGGGGGGCCGTAAGGAATGAGCAGTTCTTC. Full variable domain (outside the CDR3, taken from reference TRBV5-1 and TRBJ2-1): KAGVTQTPRYLIKTRGQQVTLSCSPISGHRSVSWYQQTPGQGLQFLFEYFSETQRNKGNFPGRFSGRQFSNSRSEMNVSTLELGDSALYLCASSWASGGAVRNEQFFGPGTRLTVL.

V is TRBV6-1 and J is TRBJ2-5; D unclear. Judging by the DNA end, TRBJ2-7 fits better; the J call may be wrong. Germline V gene sequence: CDR1 MNHNS, CDR2 SASEGT. The CDR3 loop spans 13 amino acids. CDR3 in amino acids: CASRASRSYEQYF. The DNA for the CDR3 is TGTGCCAGCAGAGCATCCCGCTCCTACGAGCAGTACTTC.

This rearrangement joins TRBV29-1 to TRBJ2-3, with 9 positions matching TRBD2. This CDR3 spans 14 amino acids. Unmatched junction bases numbered 6, after V lost 7 bases and J lost 1 base. CDR1 and CDR2 from the germline V gene are SQVTM and ANQGSEA. CDR3 sequence reads: CSAGASGGTDTQYF. CDR3 DNA sequence: TGCAGCGCCGGGGCTAGCGGGGGCACAGATACGCAGTATTTT.

The V call is TRBV21-1, the J call TRBJ2-7; TRBD2 is the table's D call, not checked against the DNA. TRBV21-1 is described as a pseudogene. The CDR3 loop spans 16 amino acids. The CDR3 DNA sequence: TGTGCCAGCAGCGCCCCGAGGGGGGGCTGGTCCTACGAGCAGTACTTC. Its protein product is CASSAPRGGWSYEQYF.

The rearrangement links TRBV5-6 to TRBJ1-6; TRBD1 matches 8 bases. Germline V gene lookup returns CDR1 SGHDT and CDR2 YYEEEE. This CDR3 has 16 amino acids. J lost 4 bases, V lost 4 bases, and 7 bases had no gene match. CDR3 DNA sequence: TGTGCCAGCAGCGGGGGGCAGGGGGCGTATAATTCACCCCTCCACTTT. Translated: CASSGGQGAYNSPLHF.